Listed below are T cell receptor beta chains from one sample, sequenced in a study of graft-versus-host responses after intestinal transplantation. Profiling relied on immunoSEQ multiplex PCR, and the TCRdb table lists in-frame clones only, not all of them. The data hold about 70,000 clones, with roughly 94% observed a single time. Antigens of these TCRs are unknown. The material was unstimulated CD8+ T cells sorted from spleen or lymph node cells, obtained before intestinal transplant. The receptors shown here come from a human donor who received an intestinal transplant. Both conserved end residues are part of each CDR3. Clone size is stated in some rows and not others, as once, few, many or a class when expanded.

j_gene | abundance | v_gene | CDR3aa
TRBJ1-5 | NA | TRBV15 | CATSLNQGPQHF
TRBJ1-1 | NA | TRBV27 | CASRRGTEAFF
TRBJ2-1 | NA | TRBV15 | CATSRGGVNEQFF
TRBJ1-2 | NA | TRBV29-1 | CSVRSERDYGYTF
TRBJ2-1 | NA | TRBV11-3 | CASSPRGLDNEQFF
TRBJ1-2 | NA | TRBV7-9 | CASNKAARLGYTF
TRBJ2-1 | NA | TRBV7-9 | CASSPDSGAVSYNEQFF
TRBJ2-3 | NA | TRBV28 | CASSLIAWGTDTQYF
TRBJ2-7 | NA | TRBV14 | CASSQGTYEQYF
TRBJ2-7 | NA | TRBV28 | CASSFAPSGIGATYEQYF
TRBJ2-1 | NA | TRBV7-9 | CASSLDRSSYNEQFF
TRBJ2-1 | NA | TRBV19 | CASSALYGSIYNEQFF
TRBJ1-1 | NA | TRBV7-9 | CASSSAQGADEAFF
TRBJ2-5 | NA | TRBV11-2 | CASSPSLGGQETQYF
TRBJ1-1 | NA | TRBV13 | CASSYPIASNEAFF
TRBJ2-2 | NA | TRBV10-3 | CAVGAGAWDTGELFF
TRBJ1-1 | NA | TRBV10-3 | CAISTWDRSLMNTEAFF
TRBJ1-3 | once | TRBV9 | CASSPGGGTSGNTIYF
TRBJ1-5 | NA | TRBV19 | CASSYYQYNSNQPQHF
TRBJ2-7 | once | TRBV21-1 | CASTPGGHLYEQYF
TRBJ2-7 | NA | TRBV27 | CASSYAGGPYEQYF
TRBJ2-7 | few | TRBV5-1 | CASSFIADSYEQYF